This TCR beta chain stems from a study of graft-versus-host responses after intestinal transplantation (dated by TCRdb to the early 2020s). Study-wide context: The transplants that recipients received were multivisceral, liver-intestinal, or isolated intestinal. All recipients received anti-thymocyte globulin induction followed by maintenance tacrolimus and steroids for approximately 3 years. Bulk TCR-beta CDR3 sequencing was used to track graft-versus-host and host-versus-graft alloreactive T cell clones in the graft, circulation and bone marrow after intestinal transplantation. Alloreactive clones were identified by sequencing pre-transplant mixed lymphocyte reaction products and comparing them with unstimulated pre-transplant donor and recipient T cells. A cohort of approximately 23 intestinal transplant recipients, including one retransplant, was enrolled, and a few patients lacking pretransplant specimens were excluded. A peak of at least 4% donor T cells among recipient peripheral blood mononuclear cells was the definition used for donor T cell macrochimerism. Rather than going through the commercial service, samples from a few later patients were sequenced in-house on an Illumina MiSeq and processed with MiXCR. What the research found in general, with its limitations: Peak levels of circulating GvH clones were associated with declines in HvG clones early after transplant. GvH clones were detected in recipient bone marrow, and some appeared earlier in ileal mucosa or blood, consistent with an intestinal mucosal origin. In patients with donor T cell macrochimerism, the allografts had high GvH to HvG T cell clonal ratios. Conclusions were limited by the relatively low number and heterogeneity of intestinal transplant patients.

The library was produced with the immunoSEQ multiplex PCR assay. For most patients, genomic DNA was isolated with the Qiagen DNeasy Blood and Tissue Kit and shipped frozen to Adaptive Biotechnologies for TCR sequencing. For most patients, high-throughput TCR-beta CDR3 sequencing of genomic DNA was performed by Adaptive Biotechnologies. In the original analysis: Adaptive's ImmunoSEQ software supplied the TCR sequencing data for 18 patients, while MiXCR and VDJtools were used to process a few other patients. CD4 versus CD8 sorting errors were corrected by removing sequences found in both subsets at a frequency ratio below 5:1. CDR3 nucleotide sequences shared between donor and recipient were removed because their origin could not be assigned. To be classed as alloreactive, a clone needed at least 2-fold expansion over unstimulated cells and a minimum CFSE-low frequency of 0.002% (template counts) or 0.001% (read counts). Mappable clones were those detected in sequenced pre-transplant spleen, lymph node, or MLR CFSE-low populations of the donor or recipient. The cumulative frequency of alloreactive clones was calculated as a percentage of all sequences, weighted by copy number. Imported from immuneACCESS, the table was reduced by TCRdb to in-frame sequences with V and J called. These copies leave out some clones; in studies compared against another copy, an unresolved V gene accounts for under half, and the cause of the remainder is not known. For V, J and clone size, that table is used; D and trimming come from the DNA. The sample data list around 100,000 clones, and 90% to 95% of these were observed just once. The ten largest clones represent around 1% of the sample.

Per the publication, the time point label means: cells obtained before transplantation from donor or recipient. CD3+CD4+ and CD3+CD8+ populations were FACS-sorted from unstimulated pre-transplant donor and recipient cells taken from spleen or lymph nodes. Concerning this clone itself: Its antigen is still unknown. Base quality data are lacking; no much larger clone is found one base away.

The TCR comes from a human donor who received an intestinal transplant. The starting material was unstimulated CD8+ T cells sorted from spleen or lymph node cells, obtained before intestinal transplant.

The DNA sequence is TGTGCCAGTAGGCTTAATTCGGGGAGCTCCTATAATTCACCCCTCCACTTT. The encoded protein is CASRLNSGSSYNSPLHF. The chain is made from TRBV19 and TRBJ1-6, with no D gene named confidently. CDR1 is given as LNHDA and CDR2 as SQIVND, both from the germline V gene (reference sequence). V drops 6 bases and J drops 0 bases, leaving 15 bases in between. The CDR3 covers 17 residues, taking in both the cysteine and the phenylalanine. CDR3 DNA is the only sequence kept; it has 51 bases, read in frame from the first base. The variable domain in full, with residues beyond the CDR3 obtained from the reference TRBV19 and TRBJ1-6 genes, is DGGITQSPKYLFRKEGQNVTLSCEQNLNHDAMYWYRQDPGQGLRLIYYSQIVNDFQKGDIAEGYSVSREKKESFPLTVTSAQKNPTAFYLCASRLNSGSSYNSPLHFGNGTRLTVT.